A single TCR beta chain is shown here with its context. The antigen is unknown. This specimen comes from a study of T-cell reconstitution after alpha-beta-depleted transplantation in children. Study-level points and caveats: Expanded clones from the graft, numbering several hundred, reportedly supplied alpha-beta T cells about two months after transplant. At the one-year point after transplant, T-cell counts and TCRbeta diversity were found to come mostly from T cells that had been newly produced. Surviving recipient T cells and thymic progenitors underlay high day-60 TCRbeta diversity in some patients.

Preparation of the TCRbeta library was carried out with unique molecular identifiers. TCRdb itself ran the PCR reads through MiXCR, one entry per CDR3 protein. The repertoire holds 300,000 to 350,000 distinct CDR3 sequences, around 16% seen once, with about 41% in the top ten. Deletions cut 2 bases from V and 9 bases from J, with 14 bases between. The CDR3 totals 14 residues. This clonotype originated in a male patient aged 2-10 years who had a stem cell transplant for acute lymphoblastic leukemia, so the T cells may come from the graft donor. This chain links TRBV12-3 or TRBV12-4 with TRBJ1-3, with D maybe TRBD1 (5 bases). The sequencing here drew on PBMCs, mostly from graft donor cells, taken 360 days after TCRalphabeta/CD19-depleted stem cell transplant. This CDR3 is CASSLQTADLTIYF. The CDR3 nucleotides read TGTGCCAGCAGTTTACAGACAGCGGACCTCACCATATATTTT.